This T cell receptor (beta chain) was captured by sequencing in a study of Ad26.COV2.S vaccination and SARS-CoV-2 variants. As for the study in general: Donor got 5x10^10 or 1x10^11 viral particles of Ad26.COV2.S. General observations from the study: The TCR breadth and depth analyses may have understated or missed part of the total T cell responses.

A word on this clone: Its antigen is unidentified.

CDR1 MDHEN and CDR2 SYDVKM come from the germline V gene. This CDR3 contains 11 residues. Trimming stripped 5 bases from V and 7 bases from J, with 8 bases between. Using immunoSEQ multiplex PCR, the repertoire was profiled, and TCRdb retains in-frame clones only, with some absent. The table lists about 400,000 clones, roughly 80% of them singletons. As to treatment: approximately 18 received Ad26.COV2.S at low or high dose, single or two shots; several received placebo; per-sample allocation not given. The samples date from day 63 after the first vaccine or placebo injection. Donor was an adult aged 18-55 years in Boston.

The sequence was collected from a person between 18 and 65 years old who received the Ad26.COV2.S COVID-19 vaccine or a placebo. The chain links TRBV28 to TRBJ1-2; unclear D gene. This sample comprised peripheral blood, obtained in a trial of Ad26.COV2.S vaccine versus placebo. The CDR3 is CASSTRGGYTF. The CDR3 nucleotides are TGTGCCAGCAGTACCCGGGGTGGCTACACCTTC.